The rows below give T cell receptor beta chains drawn from one sample of a study of blood T cells in healthy people across ages. Each CDR3 protein gets one entry after TCRdb re-called the 5' RACE reads with MiXCR. The sample comprises 710,000 or so distinct CDR3 sequences, 32% of which are singletons, and just over 15% rests with the top ten. Sequenced: blood. These receptors were taken from an elderly woman in good health. CDR3s include the opening cysteine and the closing phenylalanine or tryptophan. Fields, in order: CDR3 protein, CDR3 DNA, V gene, J gene, clone size, D gene. D genes are given only for firm matches. The size entry is marked missing in some rows and otherwise reads once, few, many or a size class.

CDR3aa: CSASLAGGARGTQYF
CDR3nt: TGCAGTGCTAGTCTTGCGGGGGGGGCACGAGGGACCCAGTACTTC
v_gene: TRBV20-1
j_gene: TRBJ2-5
abundance: many
d_gene: TRBD2

CDR3aa: CAWRNRGGQTQYF
CDR3nt: TGTGCCTGGAGGAACAGGGGTGGACAGACCCAGTACTTC
v_gene: TRBV30
j_gene: TRBJ2-5
abundance: many
d_gene: TRBD1

CDR3aa: CASSLDEGGARSYEQYF
CDR3nt: TGTGCCAGCAGTCTCGACGAGGGGGGGGCCAGGAGTTACGAGCAGTACTTC
v_gene: TRBV28
j_gene: TRBJ2-7
abundance: many
d_gene: -

CDR3aa: CASSEPGLGNTEAFF
CDR3nt: TGTGCCAGCAGCGAGCCGGGGCTCGGGAACACTGAAGCTTTCTTT
v_gene: TRBV6-2/TRBV6-3
j_gene: TRBJ1-1
abundance: -
d_gene: -

CDR3aa: CAGGSGNTIYF
CDR3nt: TGTGCCGGCGGGTCTGGAAACACCATATATTTT
v_gene: TRBV12-3/TRBV12-4
j_gene: TRBJ1-3
abundance: few
d_gene: -

CDR3aa: CASRALGNTEAFF
CDR3nt: TGCGCCAGCAGGGCACTGGGCAACACTGAAGCTTTCTTT
v_gene: TRBV5-1
j_gene: TRBJ1-1
abundance: -
d_gene: -

CDR3aa: CAIAVGTGKGETQYF
CDR3nt: TGTGCCATCGCGGTCGGGACAGGGAAGGGAGAGACCCAGTACTTC
v_gene: TRBV10-3
j_gene: TRBJ2-5
abundance: many
d_gene: TRBD1

CDR3aa: CSAWDSFNEQFF
CDR3nt: TGCAGTGCTTGGGACTCCTTCAATGAGCAGTTCTTC
v_gene: TRBV20-1
j_gene: TRBJ2-1
abundance: many
d_gene: -

CDR3aa: CASNPTRGSHEQFF
CDR3nt: TGCGCCAGCAACCCGACGAGAGGTTCCCATGAGCAGTTCTTC
v_gene: TRBV5-1
j_gene: TRBJ2-1
abundance: -
d_gene: -

CDR3aa: CAGSRTPQGANSPLHF
CDR3nt: TGTGCCGGCAGCCGTACCCCACAGGGGGCGAATTCACCCCTCCACTTT
v_gene: TRBV7-2
j_gene: TRBJ1-6
abundance: -
d_gene: TRBD1

CDR3aa: CSVEESRQWEQFF
CDR3nt: TGCAGCGTTGAGGAGTCCCGGCAATGGGAGCAGTTCTTC
v_gene: TRBV29-1
j_gene: TRBJ2-1
abundance: -
d_gene: -

CDR3aa: CASRMTGGPDTEAFF
CDR3nt: TGTGCCAGCAGGATGACAGGGGGTCCGGACACTGAAGCTTTCTTT
v_gene: TRBV25-1
j_gene: TRBJ1-1
abundance: -
d_gene: TRBD1

CDR3aa: CASSYRRGRTEAFF
CDR3nt: TGTGCCAGCAGTTACCGGCGGGGACGCACTGAAGCTTTCTTT
v_gene: TRBV6-2/TRBV6-3
j_gene: TRBJ1-1
abundance: many
d_gene: -

CDR3aa: CSARQGAANTEAFF
CDR3nt: TGCAGTGCTAGACAGGGGGCCGCGAACACTGAAGCTTTCTTT
v_gene: TRBV20-1
j_gene: TRBJ1-1
abundance: many
d_gene: TRBD1

CDR3aa: CASSPGTGNEKLFF
CDR3nt: TGTGCCAGCAGTCCCGGGACAGGGAATGAAAAACTGTTTTTT
v_gene: TRBV6-1
j_gene: TRBJ1-4
abundance: many
d_gene: TRBD1

CDR3aa: CSARSLRESYEQYF
CDR3nt: TGCAGTGCTAGATCACTGAGGGAATCATACGAGCAGTACTTC
v_gene: TRBV20-1
j_gene: TRBJ2-7
abundance: few
d_gene: -

CDR3aa: CATTGPSQETQYF
CDR3nt: TGTGCCACTACGGGACCGAGCCAAGAGACCCAGTACTTC
v_gene: TRBV2
j_gene: TRBJ2-5
abundance: many
d_gene: -

CDR3aa: CASSSESDTQYF
CDR3nt: TGTGCCAGCAGCTCGGAGTCAGATACGCAGTATTTT
v_gene: TRBV11-1
j_gene: TRBJ2-3
abundance: many
d_gene: -

CDR3aa: CASSSMGGDNEQFF
CDR3nt: TGTGCCAGCAGCTCCATGGGCGGTGACAATGAGCAGTTCTTC
v_gene: TRBV11-1
j_gene: TRBJ2-1
abundance: -
d_gene: -

CDR3aa: CASSLGQGGSEQFF
CDR3nt: TGTGCCAGCAGCTTGGGACAGGGCGGAAGTGAGCAGTTCTTC
v_gene: TRBV5-5
j_gene: TRBJ2-1
abundance: many
d_gene: TRBD1

CDR3aa: CASKDRVDGTQYF
CDR3nt: TGTGCCAGCAAGGACAGGGTCGATGGTACGCAGTATTTT
v_gene: TRBV2
j_gene: TRBJ2-3
abundance: -
d_gene: TRBD1

CDR3aa: CASSLQPGGTYEQYF
CDR3nt: TGTGCCAGCAGCTTACAGCCAGGGGGGACCTACGAGCAGTACTTC
v_gene: TRBV7-6
j_gene: TRBJ2-7
abundance: many
d_gene: -

CDR3aa: CASSLDERSNQPQHF
CDR3nt: TGTGCCAGCAGCTTAGATGAGCGTAGCAATCAGCCCCAGCATTTT
v_gene: TRBV7-8
j_gene: TRBJ1-5
abundance: many
d_gene: -

CDR3aa: CASSAMDIGGETQYF
CDR3nt: TGCGCCAGCAGCGCCATGGACATCGGGGGAGAGACCCAGTACTTC
v_gene: TRBV5-1
j_gene: TRBJ2-5
abundance: many
d_gene: -

CDR3aa: CASSLGGGANEQYF
CDR3nt: TGTGCCAGCAGCTTAGGGGGGGGGGCCAACGAGCAGTACTTC
v_gene: TRBV7-8
j_gene: TRBJ2-7
abundance: many
d_gene: -

CDR3aa: CASSSRDRGNTIYF
CDR3nt: TGTGCCAGCAGCTCGAGGGACAGAGGAAACACCATATATTTT
v_gene: TRBV7-9
j_gene: TRBJ1-3
abundance: -
d_gene: TRBD1

CDR3aa: CSATGLAGYQETQYF
CDR3nt: TGCAGTGCTACCGGACTAGCGGGTTACCAAGAGACCCAGTACTTC
v_gene: TRBV20-1
j_gene: TRBJ2-5
abundance: -
d_gene: TRBD2

CDR3aa: CSGMRSYNSPLHF
CDR3nt: TGCAGTGGGATGCGGTCCTATAATTCACCCCTCCACTTT
v_gene: TRBV29-1
j_gene: TRBJ1-6
abundance: many
d_gene: -

CDR3aa: CASSVAGLAGLYNEQYF
CDR3nt: TGTGCCAGCAGCGTAGCTGGACTAGCGGGACTTTACAATGAGCAGTACTTC
v_gene: TRBV9
j_gene: TRBJ2-7
abundance: few
d_gene: TRBD2

CDR3aa: CASSFLWKGGYEQYF
CDR3nt: TGTGCCAGCAGCTTCTTATGGAAGGGAGGCTACGAGCAGTACTTC
v_gene: TRBV7-2
j_gene: TRBJ2-7
abundance: many
d_gene: -

CDR3aa: CSARGAAAPGELFF
CDR3nt: TGCAGTGCTAGGGGGGCGGCCGCTCCCGGGGAGCTGTTTTTT
v_gene: TRBV20-1
j_gene: TRBJ2-2
abundance: -
d_gene: -

CDR3aa: CASSPRQGSAKLFF
CDR3nt: TGTGCCAGCAGTCCGAGACAGGGCTCGGCAAAACTGTTTTTT
v_gene: TRBV12-3/TRBV12-4
j_gene: TRBJ1-4
abundance: many
d_gene: TRBD1

CDR3aa: CASSLEGPETQYF
CDR3nt: TGTGCCAGCAGCTTAGAGGGTCCAGAGACCCAGTACTTC
v_gene: TRBV7-7
j_gene: TRBJ2-5
abundance: many
d_gene: -

CDR3aa: CASSWSGTENYEQYF
CDR3nt: TGTGCCAGCAGCTGGTCGGGGACAGAAAACTACGAGCAGTACTTC
v_gene: TRBV7-2
j_gene: TRBJ2-7
abundance: -
d_gene: TRBD1

CDR3aa: CASGARGVYEQYF
CDR3nt: TGTGCCAGCGGAGCTCGGGGGGTTTACGAGCAGTACTTC
v_gene: TRBV7-9
j_gene: TRBJ2-7
abundance: many
d_gene: TRBD2

CDR3aa: CASSTGTSPYEQYF
CDR3nt: TGTGCCAGCAGTACCGGGACTAGCCCCTACGAGCAGTACTTC
v_gene: TRBV11-2
j_gene: TRBJ2-7
abundance: many
d_gene: TRBD2

CDR3aa: CASSPGTPLGEQFF
CDR3nt: TGTGCCAGCAGCCCGGGGACCCCCCTTGGTGAGCAGTTCTTC
v_gene: TRBV7-3
j_gene: TRBJ2-1
abundance: many
d_gene: -

CDR3aa: CASSVAADGTYEQYF
CDR3nt: TGTGCCAGCAGCGTAGCCGCGGACGGTACCTACGAGCAGTACTTC
v_gene: TRBV9
j_gene: TRBJ2-7
abundance: many
d_gene: -

CDR3aa: CATSDEASGYGYTF
CDR3nt: TGTGCCACCAGTGACGAGGCCTCTGGCTATGGCTACACCTTC
v_gene: TRBV24-1
j_gene: TRBJ1-2
abundance: few
d_gene: -

CDR3aa: CASSHIVLNTEAFF
CDR3nt: TGTGCCAGCAGCCACATCGTCTTAAACACTGAAGCTTTCTTT
v_gene: TRBV7-2
j_gene: TRBJ1-1
abundance: -
d_gene: -

CDR3aa: CSARDAPPNPYGYTF
CDR3nt: TGCAGTGCTAGAGATGCTCCGCCAAATCCATATGGCTACACCTTC
v_gene: TRBV20-1
j_gene: TRBJ1-2
abundance: -
d_gene: -

CDR3aa: CSARGSTADYGYTF
CDR3nt: TGCAGTGCTAGAGGTTCGACCGCAGACTATGGCTACACCTTC
v_gene: TRBV20-1
j_gene: TRBJ1-2
abundance: many
d_gene: -

CDR3aa: CACSPLSWARKGYEQYF
CDR3nt: TGTGCCTGCAGTCCCCTTAGCTGGGCCCGGAAAGGATACGAGCAGTACTTC
v_gene: TRBV6-2/TRBV6-3
j_gene: TRBJ2-7
abundance: -
d_gene: -

CDR3aa: CASSQGEYTQYF
CDR3nt: TGTGCCAGCAGCCAAGGCGAATATACGCAGTATTTT
v_gene: TRBV3-1
j_gene: TRBJ2-3
abundance: many
d_gene: -

CDR3aa: CAISGFNEKLFF
CDR3nt: TGTGCCATCAGTGGGTTTAATGAAAAACTGTTTTTT
v_gene: TRBV10-3
j_gene: TRBJ1-4
abundance: few
d_gene: -

CDR3aa: CASSSSSGGRETQYF
CDR3nt: TGTGCCAGCAGCTCTTCTAGCGGGGGGAGAGAGACCCAGTACTTC
v_gene: TRBV7-2
j_gene: TRBJ2-5
abundance: -
d_gene: TRBD2

CDR3aa: CSVDSGQGGEYGYTF
CDR3nt: TGCAGCGTTGATTCGGGACAGGGCGGGGAATATGGCTACACCTTC
v_gene: TRBV29-1
j_gene: TRBJ1-2
abundance: many
d_gene: TRBD1

CDR3aa: CATSETSGKGETQYF
CDR3nt: TGTGCCACCAGTGAGACTAGCGGGAAGGGGGAGACCCAGTACTTC
v_gene: TRBV24-1
j_gene: TRBJ2-5
abundance: once
d_gene: TRBD2

CDR3aa: CASSLDSGQGSGELFF
CDR3nt: TGTGCCAGCAGTTTGGATTCGGGACAGGGGTCCGGGGAGCTGTTTTTT
v_gene: TRBV12-3/TRBV12-4
j_gene: TRBJ2-2
abundance: many
d_gene: TRBD1

CDR3aa: CSATIDRLYNEQFF
CDR3nt: TGCAGTGCTACCATTGACAGGCTATACAATGAGCAGTTCTTC
v_gene: TRBV20-1
j_gene: TRBJ2-1
abundance: many
d_gene: -

CDR3aa: CAWTLLPGDRGYTF
CDR3nt: TGTGCCTGGACCCTACTCCCAGGGGATAGGGGCTACACCTTC
v_gene: TRBV30
j_gene: TRBJ1-2
abundance: many
d_gene: -

CDR3aa: CSASTGVASPLHF
CDR3nt: TGCAGTGCTAGTACGGGGGTGGCTTCACCCCTCCACTTT
v_gene: TRBV20-1
j_gene: TRBJ1-6
abundance: few
d_gene: -

CDR3aa: CASSQDLIRGAQYF
CDR3nt: TGCGCCAGCAGCCAAGATTTAATCCGGGGGGCCCAGTACTTC
v_gene: TRBV4-3
j_gene: TRBJ2-5
abundance: many
d_gene: TRBD2

CDR3aa: CASSQDRAGATVYGYTF
CDR3nt: TGTGCCAGCAGCCAAGATCGGGCAGGAGCCACTGTCTATGGCTACACCTTC
v_gene: TRBV4-2
j_gene: TRBJ1-2
abundance: many
d_gene: -

CDR3aa: CSAAQRGFSYEQYF
CDR3nt: TGCAGTGCTGCCCAAAGAGGGTTCTCCTACGAGCAGTACTTC
v_gene: TRBV20-1
j_gene: TRBJ2-7
abundance: many
d_gene: -

CDR3aa: CAWGTGTLSSGNTRYF
CDR3nt: -
v_gene: TRBV30
j_gene: TRBJ1-3
abundance: -
d_gene: -

CDR3aa: CASTKPGGSETQYF
CDR3nt: TGTGCCAGCACCAAACCCGGGGGATCGGAGACCCAGTACTTC
v_gene: TRBV6-1
j_gene: TRBJ2-5
abundance: many
d_gene: -

CDR3aa: CSARAQGWNTEAFF
CDR3nt: TGCAGTGCTAGAGCACAGGGGTGGAACACTGAAGCTTTCTTT
v_gene: TRBV20-1
j_gene: TRBJ1-1
abundance: -
d_gene: TRBD1

CDR3aa: CASSLVARADTQYF
CDR3nt: TGTGCCAGCAGTTTGGTAGCGAGAGCAGATACGCAGTATTTT
v_gene: TRBV12-3/TRBV12-4
j_gene: TRBJ2-3
abundance: -
d_gene: -

CDR3aa: CASTLSGESADMQYF
CDR3nt: TGTGCCAGCACCCTTAGCGGGGAGAGCGCAGATATGCAGTATTTT
v_gene: TRBV12-3/TRBV12-4
j_gene: TRBJ2-3
abundance: -
d_gene: TRBD2